This note documents a single T cell receptor beta chain sequence. This CDR3 region has 17 residues. CDR1 and CDR2 from the germline V gene are SGHRS and YFSETQ. Trimming removed 0 bases from V and 4 bases from J; junction bases left unmatched: 7. Here immunoSEQ multiplex PCR was the method, and the copy in TCRdb shows in-frame clones only, minus some. Among 160,000 or so clones listed, just over 95% were seen once. The sample comes from a study of control samples from healthy donors and cancer patients. V and J are TRBV5-1 and TRBJ2-1, with TRBD2 identical over 10 bases. The receptor's source is a woman aged 25 to 45 in good health. The sequenced sample consisted of blood. The CDR3 region has the DNA TGCGCCAGCAGCTTGGGACTTCTAGCGGGGGAATACAATGAGCAGTTCTTC. Translated, it gives CASSLGLLAGEYNEQFF.